This T cell receptor (beta chain) appears in the sequencing data of a study of T cells in Graves' hyperthyroidism and ophthalmopathy. This clonotype has ten or more counts. These patients, aged 18 to 65, had recently diagnosed hyperthyroidism lasting under 2 months. Uncontrolled infections, other autoimmune diseases, pregnancy or lactation led to exclusion of patients. Clinical symptoms, serum thyroxine and TRAb, thyroid ultrasound and orbital computed tomography together formed the diagnostic basis. The CDR3 regions of TCR beta were amplified from RNA transcripts. The HTBI primer set drove a first-round RT-PCR of the TCR CDR3. Via MiXCR, TCRdb re-called the multiplex PCR reads, giving one row per CDR3 protein. The sample lists around 500,000 distinct CDR3 sequences, 14% occurring once. The CDR3 length is 15 residues. Trimming removed 5 bases from V and 6 bases from J; junction bases left unmatched: 7. CDR1 is DFQATT and CDR2 is SNEGSKA in the germline V gene (reference sequence).

The receptor was derived from a woman aged 40 to 50 with Graves' hyperthyroidism. The J gene is TRBJ2-1, the V gene TRBV20-1, with 13 bases that match TRBD2. Material: blood. The CDR3 coding sequence is TGCAGTGCTGATAGATGGACTAGCGGGAGCAATGAGCAGTTCTTC. Encoded protein: CSADRWTSGSNEQFF.